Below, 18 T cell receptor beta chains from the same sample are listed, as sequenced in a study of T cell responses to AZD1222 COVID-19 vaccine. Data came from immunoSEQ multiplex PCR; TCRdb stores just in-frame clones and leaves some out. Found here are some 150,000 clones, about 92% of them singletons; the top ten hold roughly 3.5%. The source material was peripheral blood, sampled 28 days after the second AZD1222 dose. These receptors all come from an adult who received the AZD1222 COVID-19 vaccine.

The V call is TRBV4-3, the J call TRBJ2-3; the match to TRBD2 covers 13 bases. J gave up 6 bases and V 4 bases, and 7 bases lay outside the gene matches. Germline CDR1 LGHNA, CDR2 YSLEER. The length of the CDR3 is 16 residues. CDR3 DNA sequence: TGCGCCAGCAGCCGGGGGACTAGCGGGAAGGGGGATACGCAGTATTTT. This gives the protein CASSRGTSGKGDTQYF.

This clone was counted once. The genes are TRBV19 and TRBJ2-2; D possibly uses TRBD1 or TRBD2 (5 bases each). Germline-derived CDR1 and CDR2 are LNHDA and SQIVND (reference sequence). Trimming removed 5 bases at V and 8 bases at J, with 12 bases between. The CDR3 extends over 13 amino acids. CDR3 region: CASSAGTVGELFF. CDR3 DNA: TGTGCCAGTAGTGCCGGGACCGTAGGGGAGCTGTTTTTT.

The CDR3 protein is CASSSDEYRNTIYF. The CDR3 DNA reads as TGTGCCAGCAGTTCAGATGAATATAGAAACACCATATATTTT. The V gene is TRBV28, the J gene TRBJ1-3; D not resolved. The CDR3 consists of 14 residues. Germline V gene sequence: CDR1 MDHEN, CDR2 SYDVKM. Trimming left V 4 bases short and J 5 bases short, with 12 bases between.

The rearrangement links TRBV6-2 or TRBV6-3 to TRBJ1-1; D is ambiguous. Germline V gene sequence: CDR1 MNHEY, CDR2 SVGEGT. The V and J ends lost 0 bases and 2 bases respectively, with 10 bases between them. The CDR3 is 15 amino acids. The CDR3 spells CASSYSSIFNTEAFF. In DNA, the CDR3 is TGTGCCAGCAGTTACTCGAGCATCTTCAACACTGAAGCTTTCTTT.

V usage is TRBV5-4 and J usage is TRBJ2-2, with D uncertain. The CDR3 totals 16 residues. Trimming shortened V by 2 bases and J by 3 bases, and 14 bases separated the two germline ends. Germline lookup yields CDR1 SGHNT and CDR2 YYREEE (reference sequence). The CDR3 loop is CASSLVQQLYTGELFF. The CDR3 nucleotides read TGTGCCAGCAGCTTAGTACAGCAACTATACACCGGGGAGCTGTTTTTT.

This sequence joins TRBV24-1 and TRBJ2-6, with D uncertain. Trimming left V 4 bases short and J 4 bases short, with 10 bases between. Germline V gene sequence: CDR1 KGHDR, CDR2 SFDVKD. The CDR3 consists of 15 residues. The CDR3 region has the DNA TGTGCCACCAGTGACCCTCTCTCCGGGGCCAACGTCCTGACTTTC. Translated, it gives CATSDPLSGANVLTF.

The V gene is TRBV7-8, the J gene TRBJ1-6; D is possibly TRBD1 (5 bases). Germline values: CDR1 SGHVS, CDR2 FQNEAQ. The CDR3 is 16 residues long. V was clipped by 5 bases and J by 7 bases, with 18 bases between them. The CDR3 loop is CASSQEAGRENSPLHF. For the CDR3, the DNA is TGTGCCAGCAGCCAGGAGGCCGGCAGGGAGAATTCACCCCTCCACTTT.

The CDR3 loop is CASSQGSNTGELFF. Here the CDR3 DNA reads TGTGCCAGCAGTCAGGGATCGAACACCGGGGAGCTGTTTTTT. The J gene is TRBJ2-2, the V gene TRBV9, with D tentatively TRBD1 (5 bases). Looked up from germline, CDR1 is SGDLS and CDR2 is YYNGEE. Trimming stripped 5 bases from V and 0 bases from J, with 8 bases between. CDR3 length equals 14 residues.

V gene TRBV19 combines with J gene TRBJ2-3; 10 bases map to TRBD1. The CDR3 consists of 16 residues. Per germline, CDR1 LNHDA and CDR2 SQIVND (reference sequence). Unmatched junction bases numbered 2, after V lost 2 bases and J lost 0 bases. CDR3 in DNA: TGTGCCAGTAGTATACCGGGACAGGGGAGCACAGATACGCAGTATTTT. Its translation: CASSIPGQGSTDTQYF.

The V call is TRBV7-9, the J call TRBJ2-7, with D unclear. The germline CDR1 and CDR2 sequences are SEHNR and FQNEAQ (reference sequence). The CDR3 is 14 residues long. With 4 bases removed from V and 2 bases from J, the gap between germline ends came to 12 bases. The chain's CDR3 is CASSSPDDTYEQYF. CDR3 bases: TGTGCCAGCAGCTCCCCAGACGATACCTACGAGCAGTACTTC.

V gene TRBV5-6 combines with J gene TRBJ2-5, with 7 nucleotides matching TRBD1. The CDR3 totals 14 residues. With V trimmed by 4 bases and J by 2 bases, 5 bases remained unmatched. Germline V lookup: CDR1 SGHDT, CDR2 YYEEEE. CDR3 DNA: TGTGCCAGCAGCCTGGAGGACAGGCAAGAGACCCAGTACTTC. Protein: CASSLEDRQETQYF.

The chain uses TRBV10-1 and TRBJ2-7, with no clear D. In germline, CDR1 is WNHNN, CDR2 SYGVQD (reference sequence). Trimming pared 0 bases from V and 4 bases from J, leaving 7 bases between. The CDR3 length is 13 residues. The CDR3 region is CASSESGMYEQYF. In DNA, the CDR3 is TGCGCCAGCAGTGAGTCAGGAATGTACGAGCAGTACTTC.

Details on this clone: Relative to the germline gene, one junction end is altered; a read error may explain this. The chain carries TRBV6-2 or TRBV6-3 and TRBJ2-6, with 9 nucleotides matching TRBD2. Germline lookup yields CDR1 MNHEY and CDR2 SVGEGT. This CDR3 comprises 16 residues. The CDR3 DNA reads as TGTGCCATCAGTAGCGGGAGTTCTCCTGGGGCCAACGTCCTGACTTTC. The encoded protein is CAISSGSSPGANVLTF.

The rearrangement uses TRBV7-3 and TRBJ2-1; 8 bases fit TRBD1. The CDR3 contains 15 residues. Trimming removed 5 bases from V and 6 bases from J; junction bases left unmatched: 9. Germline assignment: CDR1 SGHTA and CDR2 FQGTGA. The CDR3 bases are TGTGCCAGCAGCAACACCGGGACAGGTACCAATGAGCAGTTCTTC. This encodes CASSNTGTGTNEQFF.

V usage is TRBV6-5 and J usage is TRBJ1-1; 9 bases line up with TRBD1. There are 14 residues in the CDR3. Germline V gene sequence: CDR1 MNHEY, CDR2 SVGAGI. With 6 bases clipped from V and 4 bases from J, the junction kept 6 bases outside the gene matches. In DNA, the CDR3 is TGTGCCAGCAGAACGACAGGGGGGGGCACTGAAGCTTTCTTT. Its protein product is CASRTTGGGTEAFF.

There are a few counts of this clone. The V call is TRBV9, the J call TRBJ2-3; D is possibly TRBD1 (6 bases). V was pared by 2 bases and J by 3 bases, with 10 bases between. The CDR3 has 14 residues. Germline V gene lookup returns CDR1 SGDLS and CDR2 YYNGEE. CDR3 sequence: CASSVQGPTDTQYF. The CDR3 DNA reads TGTGCCAGCAGCGTGCAGGGGCCAACAGATACGCAGTATTTT.

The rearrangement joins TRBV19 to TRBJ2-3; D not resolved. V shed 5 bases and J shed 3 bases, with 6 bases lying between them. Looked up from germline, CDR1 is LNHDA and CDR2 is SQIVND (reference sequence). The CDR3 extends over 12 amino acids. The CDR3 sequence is CASSPRTDTQYF. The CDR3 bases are TGTGCCAGTAGTCCCAGGACAGATACGCAGTATTTT.

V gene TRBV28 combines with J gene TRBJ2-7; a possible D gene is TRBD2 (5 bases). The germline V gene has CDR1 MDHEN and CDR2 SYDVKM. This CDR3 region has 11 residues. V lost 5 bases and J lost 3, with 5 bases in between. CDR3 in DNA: TGTGCCAGCAGTGGAGGCTACGAGCAGTACTTC. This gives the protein CASSGGYEQYF.